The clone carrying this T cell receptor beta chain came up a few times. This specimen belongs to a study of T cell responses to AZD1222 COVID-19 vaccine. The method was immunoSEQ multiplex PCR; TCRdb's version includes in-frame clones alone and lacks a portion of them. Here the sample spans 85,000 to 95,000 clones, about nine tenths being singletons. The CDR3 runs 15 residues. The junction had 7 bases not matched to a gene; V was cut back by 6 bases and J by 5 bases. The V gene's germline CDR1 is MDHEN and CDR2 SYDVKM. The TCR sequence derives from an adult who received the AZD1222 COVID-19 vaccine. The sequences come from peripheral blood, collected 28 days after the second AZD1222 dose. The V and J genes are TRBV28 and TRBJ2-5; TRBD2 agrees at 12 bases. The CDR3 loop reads CASSSGLAGRETQYF. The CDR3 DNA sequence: TGTGCCAGCAGCTCTGGACTAGCGGGGAGGGAGACCCAGTACTTC.